This T cell receptor (beta chain) was captured in a study of T cells in Graves' hyperthyroidism and ophthalmopathy. General study results and limits: The model anticipated ophthalmopathy a median around six months pre-onset.

Active moderate-to-severe ophthalmopathy, Clinical Activity Score at least 3, NOSPECS at least 4, under 3 months' duration. Together with thyroid ultrasound, orbital computed tomography, serum thyroxine and TRAb, clinical symptoms were used for diagnoses. Extraction of PBMCs used under 13 ml of fresh peripheral blood. This clonotype was seen many times. Its antigen is undetermined. The CDR3 has 17 amino acids. CDR1 is MDHEN and CDR2 is SYDVKM in the germline V gene. V shed 7 bases, J shed 4 bases, and the junction held 17 bases outside the gene matches. There were TCR beta CDR3 regions amplified from RNA transcripts. In the first-round RT-PCR of the TCR CDR3, the HTBI primer set was used. A single record per CDR3 protein comes from TCRdb applying MiXCR to the multiplex PCR reads. The sample lists more than 350,000 distinct CDR3 sequences, 15% occurring once.

This TCR came from a woman aged 55-69 years with Graves' ophthalmopathy. The chain has TRBV28 and TRBJ1-2, with 8 bases that match TRBD1. The sequenced material came from blood. CDR3 DNA: TGTGCCAGCACCTCAAGAGAAAGGACAGGGTTGTCCTATGGCTACACCTTC. Encoded protein: CASTSRERTGLSYGYTF.